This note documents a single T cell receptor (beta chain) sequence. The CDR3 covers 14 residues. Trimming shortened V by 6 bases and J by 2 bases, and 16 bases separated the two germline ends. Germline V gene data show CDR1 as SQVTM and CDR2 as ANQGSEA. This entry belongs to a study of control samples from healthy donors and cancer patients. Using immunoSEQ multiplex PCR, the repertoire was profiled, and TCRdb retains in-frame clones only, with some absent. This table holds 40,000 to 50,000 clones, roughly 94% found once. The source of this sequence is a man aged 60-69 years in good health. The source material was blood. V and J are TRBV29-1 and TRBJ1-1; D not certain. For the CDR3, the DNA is TGCAGCGTCCAACTCGACTCTTCTAACACTGAAGCTTTCTTT. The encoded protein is CSVQLDSSNTEAFF.